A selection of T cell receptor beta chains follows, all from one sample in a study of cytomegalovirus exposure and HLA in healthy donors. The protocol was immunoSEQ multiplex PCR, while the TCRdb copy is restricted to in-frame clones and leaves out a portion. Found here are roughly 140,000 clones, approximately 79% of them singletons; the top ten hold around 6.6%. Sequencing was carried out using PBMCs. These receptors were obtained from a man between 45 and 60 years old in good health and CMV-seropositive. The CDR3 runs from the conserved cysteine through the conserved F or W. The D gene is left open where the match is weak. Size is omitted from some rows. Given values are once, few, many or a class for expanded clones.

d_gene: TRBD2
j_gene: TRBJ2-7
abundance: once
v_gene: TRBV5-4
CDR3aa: CASSPGTSGRTPYEQYF
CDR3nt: TGTGCCAGCAGCCCCGGGACTAGCGGGAGAACCCCCTACGAGCAGTACTTC

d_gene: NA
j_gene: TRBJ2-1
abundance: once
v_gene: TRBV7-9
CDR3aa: CSSSLEPPDLDNEQFF
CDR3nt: TGTTCCAGCAGCTTAGAACCCCCGGACTTAGACAATGAGCAGTTCTTC

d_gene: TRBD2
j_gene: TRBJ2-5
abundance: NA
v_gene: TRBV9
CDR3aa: CASSVEGGRRWETQYF
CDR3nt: TGTGCCAGCAGCGTAGAGGGCGGGAGACGTTGGGAGACCCAGTACTTC

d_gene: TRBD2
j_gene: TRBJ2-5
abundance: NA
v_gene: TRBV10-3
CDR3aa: CAIRGTSGRGGETQYF
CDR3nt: TGTGCCATCAGGGGTACTAGCGGGAGGGGCGGAGAGACCCAGTACTTC

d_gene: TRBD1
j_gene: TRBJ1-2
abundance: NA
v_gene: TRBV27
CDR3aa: CASSPSLQGAYGYTF
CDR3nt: TGTGCCAGCAGTCCCTCCCTACAGGGGGCTTATGGCTACACCTTC

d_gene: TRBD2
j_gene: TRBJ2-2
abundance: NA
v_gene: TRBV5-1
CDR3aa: CASTLRTSAFQNTGELFF
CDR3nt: TGCGCCAGCACCCTGAGGACTAGCGCTTTCCAGAACACCGGGGAGCTGTTTTTT

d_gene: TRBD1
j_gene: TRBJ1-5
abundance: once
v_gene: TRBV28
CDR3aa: CASSYLGTGHQPQHF
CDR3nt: TGTGCCAGCAGCTACTTAGGGACAGGTCATCAGCCCCAGCATTTT

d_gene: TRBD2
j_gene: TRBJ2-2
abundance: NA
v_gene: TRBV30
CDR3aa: CAWSVGGGRPGELLF
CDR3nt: TGTGCCTGGAGTGTTGGGGGAGGGCGTCCCGGGGAGCTGCTTTTT

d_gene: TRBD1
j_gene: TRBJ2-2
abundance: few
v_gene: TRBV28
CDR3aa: CASSSFTGGIGELFF
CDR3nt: TGTGCCAGCAGTTCATTCACAGGGGGCATCGGGGAGCTGTTTTTT

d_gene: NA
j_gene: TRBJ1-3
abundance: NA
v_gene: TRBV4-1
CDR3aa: CASSRRDTNSGNTIYF
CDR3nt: TGCGCCAGCAGCCGTCGGGACACCAACTCTGGAAACACCATATATTTT

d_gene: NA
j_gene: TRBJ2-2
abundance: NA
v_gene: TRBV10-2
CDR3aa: CASIPLGGVNTGELFF
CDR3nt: TGCGCCAGCATTCCACTTGGCGGGGTGAACACCGGGGAGCTGTTTTTT

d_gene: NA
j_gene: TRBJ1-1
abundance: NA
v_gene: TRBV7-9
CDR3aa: CASSLRGNTEAFF
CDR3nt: TGTGCCAGCAGCTTAAGGGGAAACACTGAAGCTTTCTTT

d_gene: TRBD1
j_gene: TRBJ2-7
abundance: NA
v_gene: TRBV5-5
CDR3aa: CASSLGPQGARYEQYF
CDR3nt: TGTGCCAGCAGCTTGGGTCCACAGGGGGCGCGGTACGAGCAGTACTTC

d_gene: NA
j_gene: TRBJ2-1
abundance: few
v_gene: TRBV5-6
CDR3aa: CASSLGTGYNEQFF
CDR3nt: TGTGCCAGCAGCCTTGGGACTGGTTACAATGAGCAGTTCTTC

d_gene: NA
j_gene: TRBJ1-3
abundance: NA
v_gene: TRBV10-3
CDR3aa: CAISDEGNTIYF
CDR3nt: TGTGCCATCAGTGATGAGGGAAACACCATATATTTT

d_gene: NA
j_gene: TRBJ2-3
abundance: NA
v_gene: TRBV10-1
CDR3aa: CASSVRLPGDTQYF
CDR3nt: TGCGCCAGCAGTGTTCGACTACCGGGAGATACGCAGTATTTT

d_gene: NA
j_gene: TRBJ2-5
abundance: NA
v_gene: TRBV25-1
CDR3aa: CASSEQMETQYF
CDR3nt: TGTGCCAGCAGTGAGCAGATGGAGACCCAGTACTTC

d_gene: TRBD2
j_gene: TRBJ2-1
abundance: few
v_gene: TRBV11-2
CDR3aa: CASSRAGFSYNEQFF
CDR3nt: TGTGCCAGCAGCAGAGCGGGGTTCTCCTACAATGAGCAGTTCTTC

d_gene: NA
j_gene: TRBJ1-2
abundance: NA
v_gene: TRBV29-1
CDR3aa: CSVNRPGLANYGYTF
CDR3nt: TGCAGCGTTAACCGTCCGGGTTTAGCTAACTATGGCTACACCTTC

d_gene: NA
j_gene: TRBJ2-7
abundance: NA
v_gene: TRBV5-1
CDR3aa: CASGIGGATAYEQYF
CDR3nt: TGCGCCAGCGGAATTGGAGGGGCCACGGCGTACGAGCAGTACTTC

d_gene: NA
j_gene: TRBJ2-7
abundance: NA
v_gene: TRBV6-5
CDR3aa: CASSSPGRVGEQYF
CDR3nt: TGTGCCAGCAGTTCCCCGGGAAGGGTGGGCGAGCAGTACTTC

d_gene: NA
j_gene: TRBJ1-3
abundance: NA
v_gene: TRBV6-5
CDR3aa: CASSFRGVSGNTIYF
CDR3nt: TGTGCCAGCAGTTTCCGGGGGGTCTCTGGAAACACCATATATTTT

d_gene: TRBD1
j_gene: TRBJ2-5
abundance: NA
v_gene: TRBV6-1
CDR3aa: CASSERGQGANRQETQYF
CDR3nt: TGTGCCAGCAGTGAAAGGGGACAGGGGGCGAATAGGCAAGAGACCCAGTACTTC

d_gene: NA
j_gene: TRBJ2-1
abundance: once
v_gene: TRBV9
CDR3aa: CASSVAIRGEQFF
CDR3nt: TGTGCCAGCAGCGTAGCGATCAGGGGAGAGCAGTTCTTC

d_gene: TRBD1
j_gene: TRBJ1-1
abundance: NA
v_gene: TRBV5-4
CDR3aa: CASSYDRVAAEAFF
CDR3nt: TGTGCCAGCAGTTATGACAGGGTGGCGGCTGAAGCTTTCTTT

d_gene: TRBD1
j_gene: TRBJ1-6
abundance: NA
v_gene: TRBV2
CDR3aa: CASTTGSNSPLHF
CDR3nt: TGTGCCAGCACGACAGGGTCGAATTCACCCCTCCACTTT

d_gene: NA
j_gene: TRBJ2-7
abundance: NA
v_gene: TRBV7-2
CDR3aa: CASSLEAVTYEQYF
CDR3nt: TGTGCCAGCAGCTTAGAGGCGGTAACCTACGAGCAGTACTTC

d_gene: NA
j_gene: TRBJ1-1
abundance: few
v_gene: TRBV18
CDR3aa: CASSPNGGTGAFF
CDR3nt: TGTGCCAGCTCACCGAACGGAGGAACCGGAGCTTTCTTT

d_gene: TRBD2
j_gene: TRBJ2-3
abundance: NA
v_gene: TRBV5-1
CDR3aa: CASSSSGGDTQYF
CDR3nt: TGCGCCAGCAGCTCCTCGGGAGGAGATACGCAGTATTTT

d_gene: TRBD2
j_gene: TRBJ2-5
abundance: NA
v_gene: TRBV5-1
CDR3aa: CASSFTRRLAGGWETQYF
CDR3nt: TGCGCCAGCAGCTTTACGCGGAGACTAGCGGGAGGATGGGAGACCCAGTACTTC

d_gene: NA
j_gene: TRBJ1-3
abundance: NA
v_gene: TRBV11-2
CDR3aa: CASSSVQDPGNTIYF
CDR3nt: TGTGCCAGCAGCTCGGTACAGGACCCTGGAAACACCATATATTTT

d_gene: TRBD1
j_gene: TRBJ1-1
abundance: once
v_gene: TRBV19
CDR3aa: CASTTWDRTGEAFF
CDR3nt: TGTGCCAGTACCACATGGGACAGGACGGGGGAAGCTTTCTTT

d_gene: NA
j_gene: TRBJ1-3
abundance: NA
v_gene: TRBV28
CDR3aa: CASSLVGAKGNTIYF
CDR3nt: TGTGCCAGCAGTTTAGTGGGGGCGAAAGGAAACACCATATATTTT